The rows below give T cell receptor beta chains drawn from one sample of a study of monozygotic twins with inflammatory bowel disease. For each CDR3 protein, TCRdb gives one entry from its re-call of the 5' RACE reads, without DNA. The record lists about 160,000 distinct CDR3 sequences, of which the ten most abundant hold about 2.4%. The sample consisted of blood. Source of these receptors: a human donor with ulcerative colitis or Crohn's disease, or a healthy co-twin of an affected twin (not recorded which). CDR3s include the opening cysteine and the closing phenylalanine or tryptophan. The order of the fields is V gene, J gene, CDR3 protein.

TRBV12-3/TRBV12-4	TRBJ1-3	CASSTLTGAAIYF
TRBV6-2/TRBV6-3	TRBJ2-7	CASSYLAAYEQYF
TRBV11-2	TRBJ2-7	CASSLGTGGLSSYEQYF
TRBV5-4	TRBJ2-1	CASSPRASGGKNEQFF
TRBV5-1	TRBJ2-1	CASSLDLAGSSYNEQFF
TRBV11-2	TRBJ2-7	CASSPERGVYEQYF
TRBV11-2	TRBJ2-7	CASSLRIDTGSYEQYF
TRBV20-1	TRBJ2-4	CSAWGIKNIQYF
TRBV19	TRBJ1-5	CASSIAQGRGDQPQHF
TRBV18	TRBJ1-5	CASSPPDEGNQPQHF
TRBV29-1	TRBJ2-2	CSATTPGSVGELFF
TRBV4-2	TRBJ1-4	CASSQGSTREIGEKLFF
TRBV5-1	TRBJ1-1	CASSFSGGNTEAFF
TRBV7-9	TRBJ1-1	CASSPRAPTGVAFF
TRBV12-3/TRBV12-4	TRBJ2-1	CASSRSVKQFF
TRBV12-3/TRBV12-4	TRBJ2-5	CASTQGADYGETQYF
TRBV27	TRBJ2-5	CASSPRPYQETQYF
TRBV5-1	TRBJ2-2	CASSRSQGSTGELFF
TRBV4-1	TRBJ2-7	CASSQPPGQGDSYEQYF
TRBV4-2	TRBJ2-7	CASSQFRGSGRPDEQYF
TRBV4-3	TRBJ1-1	CASSQEFGENTEAFF
TRBV25-1	TRBJ2-5	CASSERRDVGETQYF
TRBV20-1	TRBJ2-7	CSARSRGTDYEQYF